Below, one T cell receptor (beta chain) is given with its context. Its antigen is unidentified. This CDR3 has 14 residues. Germline-derived CDR1 and CDR2 are MNHEY and SVGAGI. V was cut by 8 bases and J by 1 base, with 14 bases left in between. At baseline, cycle 4 day 1, and cycle 7 day 1, blood was sampled. This record belongs to a study of OX40 agonist ivuxolimab in advanced cancers. General study findings and limits: There were, on average, more expanded clones in CD8+ T cells than in CD4+.

TCRdb's copy holds only in-frame clones and misses some; the assay was immunoSEQ multiplex PCR. Of about 110,000 clones detected, 90% appear once; the ten largest clones hold around 0.5%. The chain joins TRBV6-5 to TRBJ2-5, with D possibly TRBD1 on 6 matching bases. This sequence originates from an adult with an advanced solid tumor such as melanoma, head and neck, liver or kidney cancer. The sequenced sample was CD4+ or CD8+ T cells sorted from blood, obtained in a trial of the OX40 agonist ivuxolimab. CDR3 residues: CASLDRPAQETQYF. CDR3 DNA: TGTGCCAGCCTAGACAGGCCGGCCCAAGAGACCCAGTACTTC.